One sample yielded the 14 T cell receptor beta chains listed below, sequenced in a study of neurological immune-mediated disorders. TCRdb used MiXCR to reprocess the 5' RACE reads, holding one entry per CDR3 protein. The table has around 48,000 distinct CDR3 sequences, 10% seen once. Material for sequencing was PBMCs. These receptors were obtained from a woman between 35 and 50 years old with HTLV-1-associated myelopathy (HAM/TSP).

This clonotype was detected many times. J is TRBJ2-1 and V is TRBV5-1, with 7 bases lining up with TRBD1. V lost 0 bases, J lost 5 bases, and 5 bases stayed unmatched. The CDR3 is made up of 15 amino acids. Per germline, CDR1 SGHRS and CDR2 YFSETQ. CDR3 sequence (DNA): TGCGCCAGCAGCTTGGGGCAGGGGGTGCACAATGAGCAGTTCTTC. Translated: CASSLGQGVHNEQFF.

This clonotype occurred many times. The chain couples TRBV5-1 to TRBJ2-7; a weak D match, TRBD2 (5 bases). CDR3 size: 13 residues. V was cut by 5 bases and J by 10 bases, with 19 bases left in between. From germline, CDR1 is SGHRS and CDR2 YFSETQ. The CDR3 sequence: CASRETGSQVQYF. In nucleotides, the CDR3 is TGCGCCAGCAGGGAGACGGGGAGCCAGGTTCAGTACTTC.

There are many counts of this clonotype. This chain joins TRBV29-1 and TRBJ2-2; D unresolved. CDR1 and CDR2 (germline): SQVTM, ANQGSEA. With 7 bases removed from V and 0 bases from J, the gap between germline ends came to 6 bases. The length of the CDR3 is 12 residues. DNA for the CDR3: TGCAGCGCCTCCGCGAACACCGGGGAGCTGTTTTTT. Its translation is CSASANTGELFF.

By frequency in the sample, this clonotype is medium-sized. The chain joins TRBV5-1 to TRBJ1-5, with D tentatively TRBD1 (6 bases). The ends were cut back, 1 base at V and 0 bases at J, with 8 bases in the middle. CDR3 length: 15 residues. CDR1 is SGHRS, CDR2 YFSETQ, per germline. CDR3: CASSLLGASNQPQHF. CDR3 DNA: TGCGCCAGCAGCTTGCTGGGGGCTAGCAATCAGCCCCAGCATTTT.

The sample holds many counts of this clonotype. The chain uses TRBV10-3 and TRBJ2-3; unclear D gene. V was pared by 4 bases and J by 1 base, with 6 bases between. The CDR3 has 13 residues. Looked up from germline, CDR1 is ENHRY and CDR2 is SYGVKD. CDR3 residues: CAISADGTDTQYF. The CDR3 DNA reads TGTGCCATCAGTGCGGACGGCACAGATACGCAGTATTTT.

Many counts were recorded for this clonotype. This rearrangement joins TRBV6-4 to TRBJ1-2; 10 bases match TRBD1. J lost 0 bases, V lost 4 bases, and 2 bases had no gene match. This CDR3 has 15 residues. Germline CDR1 and CDR2: MRHNA and SNTAGT. The CDR3 here is CASSVGTGANYGYTF. In DNA form, the CDR3 reads TGTGCCAGCAGTGTCGGGACAGGGGCTAACTATGGCTACACCTTC.

The sample holds many counts of this clonotype. CDR3 in amino acids: CATSEGTGHEETQYF. CDR3 nucleotides: TGTGCCACCAGTGAAGGGACAGGGCACGAGGAGACCCAGTACTTC. The genes are TRBV24-1 and TRBJ2-5, with TRBD1 matching 9 bases. The V segment lost 4 bases and the J segment 5 bases; nucleotides outside the gene matches: 7. Per germline, CDR1 KGHDR and CDR2 SFDVKD. The CDR3 is 15 amino acids.

This clonotype was counted at least ten times. The chain links TRBV6-5 to TRBJ2-2, with 9 bases identical to TRBD1. V trimming: 6 bases; J trimming: 7 bases; junction bases outside the gene matches: 9. This CDR3 comprises 15 residues. The germline V gene encodes CDR1 MNHEY and CDR2 SVGAGI. The DNA for the CDR3 is TGTGCCAGCAGGAGGGGACAGGGTCGGAACGGGGAGCTGTTTTTT. This gives the protein CASRRGQGRNGELFF.

At least ten counts were recorded for this clonotype. The chain couples TRBV24-1 to TRBJ1-5; weak D call: TRBD1 (5 bases). CDR1 is KGHDR, CDR2 SFDVKD, per germline. The CDR3 consists of 16 residues. V was cut by 3 bases and J by 5 bases, with 16 bases left in between. The CDR3 nucleotides are TGTGCCACCAGTGATGGCAGCCCAGGGAGGGATCAGCCCCAGCATTTT. Its protein is CATSDGSPGRDQPQHF.

This clonotype was detected many times. This chain uses TRBV3-1 with TRBJ2-1; D remains ambiguous. CDR3 length: 15 residues. Germline CDR1 is LGHDT and CDR2 is YNNKEL (reference sequence). The ends were cut back, 0 bases at V and 4 bases at J, with 10 bases in the middle. This chain's CDR3 is CASSQDRPAYNEQFF. The CDR3 bases are TGTGCCAGCAGCCAAGATAGGCCAGCTTACAATGAGCAGTTCTTC.

Ten or more counts support this clonotype. V gene TRBV6-1 combines with J gene TRBJ2-1; 7 positions agree with TRBD1. This CDR3 spans 17 amino acids. Per the germline V gene, CDR1 is MNHNS and CDR2 is SASEGT. V shed 4 bases, J shed 0 bases, and the junction held 9 bases outside the gene matches. CDR3 DNA: TGTGCCAGCAGTGGGATTTACCCAGGGGGCTCCTACAATGAGCAGTTCTTC. Its translation is CASSGIYPGGSYNEQFF.

Ten or more counts support this clonotype. The gene calls are TRBV7-2 and TRBJ2-1; 9 positions agree with TRBD2. Unmatched junction bases numbered 5, after V lost 1 base and J lost 4 bases. The CDR3 covers 16 residues. Germline V gene lookup returns CDR1 SGHTA and CDR2 FQGNSA. The CDR3 is CASSLVGGGAYNEQFF. CDR3 nucleotides: TGTGCCAGCAGCTTAGTTGGCGGGGGGGCGTACAATGAGCAGTTCTTC.

In its sample, this clonotype was seen many times. The rearrangement joins TRBV29-1 to TRBJ2-1; D is undetermined. Germline values: CDR1 SQVTM, CDR2 ANQGSEA. V gave up 2 bases and J gave up 6 bases, with 8 bases separating them. CDR3 length: 12 residues. The DNA for the CDR3 is TGCAGCGTTGAAAAGGCGATCAATGAGCAGTTCTTC. This sequence encodes CSVEKAINEQFF.

This clonotype occurred many times. The chain uses TRBV5-1 and TRBJ2-3; 7 nucleotides match TRBD1. Trimming removed 3 bases from V and 1 base from J; junction bases left unmatched: 5. This CDR3 has 15 residues. Per the germline V gene, CDR1 is SGHRS and CDR2 is YFSETQ. CDR3 nucleotide sequence: TGCGCCAGCAGCTCTTTCGACAGGGGCACAGATACGCAGTATTTT. Protein: CASSSFDRGTDTQYF. Full variable domain (outside the CDR3, taken from reference TRBV5-1 and TRBJ2-3): KAGVTQTPRYLIKTRGQQVTLSCSPISGHRSVSWYQQTPGQGLQFLFEYFSETQRNKGNFPGRFSGRQFSNSRSEMNVSTLELGDSALYLCASSSFDRGTDTQYFGPGTRLTVL.